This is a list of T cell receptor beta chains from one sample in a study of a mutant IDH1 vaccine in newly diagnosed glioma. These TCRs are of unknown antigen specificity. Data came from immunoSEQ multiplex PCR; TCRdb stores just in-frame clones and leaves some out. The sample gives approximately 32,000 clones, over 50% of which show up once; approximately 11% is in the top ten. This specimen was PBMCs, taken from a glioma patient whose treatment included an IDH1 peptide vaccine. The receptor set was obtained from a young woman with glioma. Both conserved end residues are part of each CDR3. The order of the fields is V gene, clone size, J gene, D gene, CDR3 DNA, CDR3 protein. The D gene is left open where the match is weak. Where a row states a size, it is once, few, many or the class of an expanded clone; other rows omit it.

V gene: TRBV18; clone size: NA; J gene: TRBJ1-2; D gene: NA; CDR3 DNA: TGTGCCAGCTCACCTTTACCGGAGCAGGGTGGCTATGGCTACACCTTC; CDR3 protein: CASSPLPEQGGYGYTF
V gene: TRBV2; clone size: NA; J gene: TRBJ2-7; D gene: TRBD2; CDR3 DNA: TGTGCCAGCAGTGAATCCCCTAGCGGCTACGAGCAGTACTTC; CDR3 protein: CASSESPSGYEQYF
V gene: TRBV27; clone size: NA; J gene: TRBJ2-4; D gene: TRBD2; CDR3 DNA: TGTGCCAGCAGGCTGACTAGCGGGAGTCTCATTCAGTACTTC; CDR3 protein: CASRLTSGSLIQYF
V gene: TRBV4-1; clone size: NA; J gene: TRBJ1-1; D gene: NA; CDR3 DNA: TGCGCCAGCAGCCGGGGTACTAGTCCGAACACTGAAGCTTTCTTT; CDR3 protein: CASSRGTSPNTEAFF
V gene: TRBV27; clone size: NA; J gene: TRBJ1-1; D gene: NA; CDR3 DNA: TGTGCCAGCAGAGACCCTAAGGGAGCTGAAGCTTTCTTT; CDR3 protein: CASRDPKGAEAFF
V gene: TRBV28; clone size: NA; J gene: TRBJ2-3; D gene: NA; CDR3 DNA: TGTGCCAGCGGTCCGCTCGGCGGGGTCCCCCTAGCAGACACAGATACGCAGTATTTT; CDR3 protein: CASGPLGGVPLADTDTQYF
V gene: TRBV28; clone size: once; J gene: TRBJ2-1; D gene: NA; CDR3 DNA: TGTGCCAGCAGTTTGCCGACAGTACCCTACAATGAGCAGTTCTTC; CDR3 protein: CASSLPTVPYNEQFF
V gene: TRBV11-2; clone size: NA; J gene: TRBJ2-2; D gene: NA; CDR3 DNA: TGTGCCAGCAGCCCGCACGCGATGAACACCGGGGAGCTGTTTTTT; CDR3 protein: CASSPHAMNTGELFF
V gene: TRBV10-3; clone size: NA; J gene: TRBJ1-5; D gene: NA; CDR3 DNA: TGTGCCACCGTAAATTCGGGCAATCAGCCCCAGCATTTT; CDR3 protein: CATVNSGNQPQHF
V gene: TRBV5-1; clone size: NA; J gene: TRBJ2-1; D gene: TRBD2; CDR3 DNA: TGCGCCAGCAGCTATGCGCGACTAGCGGGAGGAGGTTCAGACAATGAGCAGTTCTTC; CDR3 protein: CASSYARLAGGGSDNEQFF
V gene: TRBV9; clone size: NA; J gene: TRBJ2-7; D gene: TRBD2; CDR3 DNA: TGTGCCAGCAGCCCCCGGACTAGCGGGACCGGAGACGAGCAGTACTTC; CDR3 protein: CASSPRTSGTGDEQYF
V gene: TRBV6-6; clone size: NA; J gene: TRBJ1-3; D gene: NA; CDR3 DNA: TGTGCCAGCAGTTACCTAGTAAGCGGAAACACCATATATTTT; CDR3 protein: CASSYLVSGNTIYF
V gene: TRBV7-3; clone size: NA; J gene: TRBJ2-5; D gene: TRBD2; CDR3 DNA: TGTGCCAGCAGCCCTGGACTAGCGGGAGGAGAGACCCAGTACTTC; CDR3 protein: CASSPGLAGGETQYF
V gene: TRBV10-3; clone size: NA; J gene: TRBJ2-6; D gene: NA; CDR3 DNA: TGTGCCATGAGGGGGTCTGGGGCCAACGTCCTGACTTTC; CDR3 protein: CAMRGSGANVLTF
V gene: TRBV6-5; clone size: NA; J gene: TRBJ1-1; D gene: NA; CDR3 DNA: TGTGCCAGCAAGGAAGGGGTACAAGCTTTCTTT; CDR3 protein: CASKEGVQAFF
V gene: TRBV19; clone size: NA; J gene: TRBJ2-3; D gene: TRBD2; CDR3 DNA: TGTGCCAGTAGTACAGGGACTAGACGATACACAGATACGCAGTATTTT; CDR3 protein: CASSTGTRRYTDTQYF
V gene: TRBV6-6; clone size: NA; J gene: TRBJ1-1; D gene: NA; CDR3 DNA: TGTGCCAGCAGTTACGGAGTCGAGACTGAAGCTTTCTTT; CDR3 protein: CASSYGVETEAFF
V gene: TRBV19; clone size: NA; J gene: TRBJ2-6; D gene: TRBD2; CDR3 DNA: TGTGCCAGTATTCCTCTAGCGGGTAACCCTGGGGCCAACGTCCTGACTTTC; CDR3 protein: CASIPLAGNPGANVLTF
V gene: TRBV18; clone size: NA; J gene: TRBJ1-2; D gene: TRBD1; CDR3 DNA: TGTGCCAGCTCATTAAACCGGGACAGACGACTCTATGGCTACACCTTC; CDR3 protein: CASSLNRDRRLYGYTF
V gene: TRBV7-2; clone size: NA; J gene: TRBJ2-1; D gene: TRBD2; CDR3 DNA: TGTGCCAGCAGCTTGTTCCTAGCGGGAGCGGATGAGCAGTTCTTC; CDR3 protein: CASSLFLAGADEQFF
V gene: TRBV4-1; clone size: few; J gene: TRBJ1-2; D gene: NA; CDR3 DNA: TGCGCCAGCAGCCAAGTTGAAGGGTCTGGCTACACCTTC; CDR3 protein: CASSQVEGSGYTF
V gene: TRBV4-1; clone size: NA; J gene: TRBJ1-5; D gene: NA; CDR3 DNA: TGCGCCAGCAGCCAAGATTGGGGAGATCGACGCAATCAGCCCCAGCATTTT; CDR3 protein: CASSQDWGDRRNQPQHF
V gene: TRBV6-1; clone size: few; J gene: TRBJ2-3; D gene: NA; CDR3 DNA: TGTGCCAGCAGTGACCGACGGGACCCAGATACGCAGTATTTT; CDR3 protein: CASSDRRDPDTQYF
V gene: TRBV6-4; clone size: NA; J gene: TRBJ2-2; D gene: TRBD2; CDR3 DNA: TGTGCCAGCAGTCCACAGACTAGCGAAAACACCGGGGAGCTGTTTTTT; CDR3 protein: CASSPQTSENTGELFF